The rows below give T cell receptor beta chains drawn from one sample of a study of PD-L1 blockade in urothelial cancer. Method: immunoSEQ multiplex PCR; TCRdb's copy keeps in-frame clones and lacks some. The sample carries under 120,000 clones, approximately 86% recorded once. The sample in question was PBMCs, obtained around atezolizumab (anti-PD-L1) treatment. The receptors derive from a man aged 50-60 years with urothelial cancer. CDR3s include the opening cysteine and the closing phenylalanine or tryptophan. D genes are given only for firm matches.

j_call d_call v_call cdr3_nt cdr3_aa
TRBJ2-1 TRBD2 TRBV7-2 TGTGCCAGCAGCGAGGCCAGCGGGACCTACAATGAGCAGTTCTTC CASSEASGTYNEQFF
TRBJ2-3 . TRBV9 TGTGCCAGCAGCGTAGGGCGGGTGGAGGCAGATACGCAGTATTTT CASSVGRVEADTQYF
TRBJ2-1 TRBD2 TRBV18 TGTGCCAGCTCACCACTTACTAGCGGGTACAACAATGAGCAGTTCTTC CASSPLTSGYNNEQFF
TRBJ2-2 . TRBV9 TGTGCCAGCAACCGGGGGGCCACCGGGGAGCTGTTTTTT CASNRGATGELFF
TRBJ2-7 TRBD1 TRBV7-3 TGTGCCAGCAGCCAGGACAGGGGGTACGAGCAGTACTTC CASSQDRGYEQYF
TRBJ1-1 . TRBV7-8 TGTGCCAGCAGCTTACAGGGTTTGAACACTGAAGCTTTCTTT CASSLQGLNTEAFF
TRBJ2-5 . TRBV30 TGTGCCTGGAGTGTAATAGGGGCTAAAGAGACCCAGTACTTC CAWSVIGAKETQYF
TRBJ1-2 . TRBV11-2 TGTGCCAGCAGCTTAGGGGGCACCTATGGCTACACCTTC CASSLGGTYGYTF
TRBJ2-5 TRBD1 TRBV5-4 TGTGCCAGCAGCCCACAGGGGGGTCAAGAGACCCAGTACTTC CASSPQGGQETQYF
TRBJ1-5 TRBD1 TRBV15 TGTGCCACCAGCAGAGAGACAGGGATAAATCAGCCCCAGCATTTT CATSRETGINQPQHF